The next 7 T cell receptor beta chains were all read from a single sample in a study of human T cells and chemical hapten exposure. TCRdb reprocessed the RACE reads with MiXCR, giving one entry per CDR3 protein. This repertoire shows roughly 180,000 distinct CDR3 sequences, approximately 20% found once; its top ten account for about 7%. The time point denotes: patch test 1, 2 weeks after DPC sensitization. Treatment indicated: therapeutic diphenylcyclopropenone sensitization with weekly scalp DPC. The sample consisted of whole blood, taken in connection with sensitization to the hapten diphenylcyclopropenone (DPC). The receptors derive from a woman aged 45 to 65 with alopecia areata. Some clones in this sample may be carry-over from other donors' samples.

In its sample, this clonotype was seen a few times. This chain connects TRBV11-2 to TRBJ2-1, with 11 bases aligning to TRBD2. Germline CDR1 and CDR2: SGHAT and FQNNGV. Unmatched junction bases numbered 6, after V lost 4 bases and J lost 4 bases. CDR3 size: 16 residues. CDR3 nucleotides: TGTGCCAGCAGCTCACAACTAGCGGGAGAGTACAATGAGCAGTTCTTC. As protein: CASSSQLAGEYNEQFF.

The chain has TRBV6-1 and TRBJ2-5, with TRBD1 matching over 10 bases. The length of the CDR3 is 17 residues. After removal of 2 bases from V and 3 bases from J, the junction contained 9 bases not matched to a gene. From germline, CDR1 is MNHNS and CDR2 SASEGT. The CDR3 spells CASSERIWGTGEETQYF. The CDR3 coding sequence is TGTGCCAGCAGTGAAAGAATCTGGGGGACAGGGGAAGAGACCCAGTACTTC.

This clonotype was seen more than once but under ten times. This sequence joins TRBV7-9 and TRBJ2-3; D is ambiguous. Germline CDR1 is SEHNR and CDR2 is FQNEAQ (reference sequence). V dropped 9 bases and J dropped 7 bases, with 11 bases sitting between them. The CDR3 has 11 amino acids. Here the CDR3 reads CASLIRNTQYF. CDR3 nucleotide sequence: TGTGCCAGTCTAATCCGAAATACGCAGTATTTT.

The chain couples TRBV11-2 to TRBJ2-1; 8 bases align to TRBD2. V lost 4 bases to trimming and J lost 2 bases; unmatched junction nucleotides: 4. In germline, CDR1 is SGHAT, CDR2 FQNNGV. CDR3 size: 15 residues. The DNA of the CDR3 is TGTGCCAGCAGCTCGGACGGGAGGGCCTACAATGAGCAGTTCTTC. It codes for CASSSDGRAYNEQFF.

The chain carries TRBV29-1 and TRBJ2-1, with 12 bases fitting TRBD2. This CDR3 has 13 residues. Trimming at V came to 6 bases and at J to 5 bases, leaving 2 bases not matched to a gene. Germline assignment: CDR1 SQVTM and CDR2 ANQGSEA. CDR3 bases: TGCAGCGTCTGGACTAGCGGGAACAATGAGCAGTTCTTC. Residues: CSVWTSGNNEQFF.

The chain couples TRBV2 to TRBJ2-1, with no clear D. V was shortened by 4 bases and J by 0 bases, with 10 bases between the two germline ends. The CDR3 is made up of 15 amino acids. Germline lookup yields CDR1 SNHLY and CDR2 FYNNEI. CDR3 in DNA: TGTGCCAGCAGTGGATGGACCGTCTCCTACAATGAGCAGTTCTTC. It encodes CASSGWTVSYNEQFF.

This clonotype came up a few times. This CDR3 is CASSLEGPGKAGNTIYF. CDR3 sequence (DNA): TGTGCCAGCAGCTTGGAGGGTCCGGGGAAGGCTGGAAACACCATATATTTT. J is TRBJ1-3 and V is TRBV5-6; D uncertain. V dropped 0 bases and J dropped 2 bases, with 15 bases sitting between them. Germline V gene lookup returns CDR1 SGHDT and CDR2 YYEEEE. The CDR3 is 17 amino acids.